Detailed here is one TCR beta chain. Its antigen is currently not known. Within one base of it there is no much larger clone, and no base qualities were kept. This entry comes from a study of cytomegalovirus exposure and HLA in healthy donors (TCRdb year 2017). Regarding the research as a whole: According to an earlier analysis of around 600 of the donors, about 179 million T cells yielded over 90 million unique TCR beta sequences and 276 Gb of sequence data. HLA typing covered class I and class II loci at four-digit resolution. Roughly 300 gigabases of sequencing data and roughly 81 million unique TCR sequences made up an early release that covered fewer than 650 HLA-typed donors. Among a few hundred genotyped donors of the cohort, an average of 235,054 unique TCR beta nucleotide sequences were sequenced per donor, roughly 18% of them non-productive. The aim of the study was to test whether cataloging public T cell receptors could identify signatures of past pathogen exposure. The study profiled the T cell repertoires of 550 to 700 subjects by immunosequencing and related them to cytomegalovirus serostatus. Donor age, sex, ethnicity and CMV serostatus were collected together with the repertoire data. To predict cytomegalovirus infection status, the study brought together high-throughput TCR immunosequencing, statistical association of individual TCRs with disease status, and machine learning. To study patterns of TCR occurrence, a later analysis re-analyzed previously published TCR beta repertoires from hundreds of donors and added high-resolution HLA genotyping. A later genetic analysis used genome-wide SNP genotypes for about 60% of the 666 donors, treating that subset as a discovery cohort. An earlier analysis of 587 of the donors used high-throughput TCR beta sequencing to judge whether each TCR beta V gene segment behaved as functional or pseudogenic. Four to six DR-DQ haplotypes were handled as single units for association and clustering, since linkage in the cohort was strong. Rather than using new phenotypic data, the later analysis identified candidate immune exposures from TCR beta sequences and from how often those sequences occurred across donors. Every discovery cohort repertoire had been produced on one sequencing platform. The number of typed donors differed by locus: roughly 620-640 for A, B, C, DRB1 and DQB1; 522 for DQA1; 606 for DPA1; and around 450 for DPB1. The genetic ancestry cluster associated with self-reported Caucasian donors included around four fifths of the roughly 380 genotyped donors. Along with the approximately 600-subject first cohort, a separate validation cohort of over a hundred different subjects was used. Overall study outcomes, separate from this receptor: The authors suggested that the approach could potentially be generalized to other disease states and immunological phenotypes. The presence/absence analyses assumed that sequencing depth was roughly uniform across donors, and that assumption may not be true. This cohort had only TCR beta chains sequenced, and the lack of alpha or paired-chain data limited which features could be detected. The only immune exposure information available for the cohort was CMV serostatus. Compared with the approximately 600-donor mean, donors in an Asian-associated ancestry cluster had fewer N-insertions in productive TCRs, according to a later genetic analysis. Because HLA typing was missing for some donors at each locus, association tests included only the typed subset. Linkage disequilibrium might explain the correlated functional status among segregating V segments, but an unknown experimental factor could not be excluded. Compared with equally common non-associated chains, HLA-associated TCR beta chains in a later analysis were more clonally expanded and had lower generation probabilities. In a later analysis, the rate of TCR association differed among HLA loci, with DRB1 alleles having the most associated TCRs and HLA-C alleles having the fewest. The study listed approximately 150 TCR beta chains as associated with cytomegalovirus. A cluster of highly shared sequence variants was judged likely to represent a technical artifact of the sequencing pipeline. A further reported finding was that TCR beta sequences accurately predicted the HLA-A and HLA-B alleles for most subjects in the first cohort. Approximately 18 rarely observed V segments, including chromosome 9 orphons, were excluded from the earlier analysis of almost 600 of the donors because counts were too low. Broadly in line with IMGT annotations, most TCR beta V segments showed up in productive rearrangements about 90% or about 30% of the time in an earlier analysis of 587 of the donors. Most TCR sequences were observed very rarely across donors, whereas some public TCRs were present in many individuals. When HLA alleles, especially DR and DQ, strongly co-occurred, TCR associations were difficult to assign to individual alleles. In both the original and validation cohorts, the classifier was reported to diagnose cytomegalovirus status with high specificity and sensitivity. In vitro tests confirmed that a few of the cytomegalovirus-associated TCR beta chains recognize cytomegalovirus antigens. Some IMGT-functional V segments, including TRBV6-2 and TRBV6-3, could not be distinguished by the 87-base-pair reads and were therefore excluded. Most CMV-associated TCR beta chains appeared to be HLA-restricted in a later analysis, and the HLA associations seemed to be driven largely by CMV exposure. An association between a missense DCLRE1C variant and V-gene and J-gene trimming of TCR beta chains was found in a later genetic analysis and replicated in an independent cohort. A later analysis reported that several top co-occurrence clusters appeared linked to parvovirus B19, influenza, CMV and Epstein-Barr virus. At a false discovery rate of 0.05, a later analysis linked under 20,000 TCR beta sequences to specific HLA alleles.

V loses 5 bases, J loses 4 bases, and the germline ends lie 17 bases apart. From cysteine to phenylalanine, the CDR3 is 16 amino acids long. Only CDR3 DNA is held: 48 bases, read in frame from base 1. The germline V gene (reference sequence) sets CDR1 to PRHDT and CDR2 to FYEKMQ. In total, roughly 670 healthy bone marrow donors made up the cohort. Cohort members were all nominally healthy when sampled, although unrecorded immune exposures were likely present. The donor tested CMV seronegative and was one of the 352 seronegative cohort members. Every donor gave a peripheral blood sample, and the peripheral blood mononuclear cells from that sample were used for TCR beta sequencing. The Qiagen DNeasy Blood Extraction Kit was used to extract genomic DNA from the blood cell samples. The library was obtained by the immunoSEQ multiplex PCR assay. The multiplex PCR relied on a mix of 60 forward primers for TCR Vbeta segments and 13 reverse primers for TCR Jbeta segments. A multiplex PCR assay on genomic DNA amplified the CDR3 region of rearranged TCR beta genes. Amplified TCR beta libraries were sequenced as 87-base-pair reads on the Illumina HiSeq System. From the authors' description of their analysis: Across the roughly 640 repertoires, a later analysis counted tens of millions of unique TCR beta chains, around 11 million of which were shared by at least two donors. To remove PCR and sequencing errors, raw reads were error-corrected and collapsed into unique sequences using a nearest-neighbor algorithm that merged closely related sequences. To assign V, D and J gene segments, CDR3 sequences were aligned to IMGT reference sequences. For a sequence to be retained, a match of at least six nucleotides to both a V gene segment and a J gene segment was required. Rearrangements were called productive when the CDR3 lacked stop codons and stayed in frame with V and J; all others were non-productive. Following IMGT convention, CDR3 was defined as the stretch from the second conserved V-encoded cysteine to the conserved J-encoded phenylalanine. The earlier analysis of 587 of the donors excluded any sequence lacking an unambiguous match to a single V gene segment. An earlier analysis of over 450 of the donors classified V segments as functional when productive rearrangements were above 56.7% and as segregating when the standard deviation between donors was above 5%. A statistical classification framework was built for diagnosing cytomegalovirus status from the catalog of TCR beta chain sequences. In a later analysis, V and J genes were assigned by comparing TCR nucleotide sequences against IMGT/GENE-DB human TR gene sequences. In a later analysis, CDR3 sequences and most-parsimonious VDJ recombination scenarios were assigned using the TCRdist pipeline. A later analysis defined each TCR beta chain by its CDR3 amino acid sequence plus V-gene family, and excluded reads lacking a unique V-gene family. A later analysis removed several hundred highly shared, low-generation-probability nucleotide sequences to deal with suspected cross-contamination and a sequencing artifact. In a later analysis, a clonal expansion index for each public chain was calculated from normalized within-repertoire ranks of inferred template counts. Generation probabilities in a later analysis came from a VDJ recombination model fitted to out-of-frame rearrangements, and those results were checked against IGoR. In a later analysis, hypergeometric tests were used to score TCR-TCR, TCR-HLA and TCR-CMV co-occurrence, with a repertoire-size bias correction applied to TCR pairs. A later analysis estimated false discovery rates by permuting HLA or CMV assignments 20 times. In a later analysis, co-occurring TCRs were grouped using DBSCAN, and TCRdist sequence similarity was added for clustering within HLA-allele-positive subsets. Repertoires with fewer than 30,000 or more than 120,000 public chains, plus five repertoires with anomalous nucleotide sharing, were excluded from co-occurrence clustering. TCRdb retrieved this table from immuneACCESS and kept in-frame rearrangements only. Not all clones are present; in checked studies, unresolved V genes account for under half, and no reason is known for the remainder. The V and J calls and clone size come from that table; D and trimming were worked out from the DNA. The sample table holds 200,000 to 250,000 clones, of which around 73% were seen once. Roughly 3% of the sample goes to the ten largest clones.

This sequence uses TRBV13 and TRBJ2-2, with TRBD1 tentatively as D gene (7 bases match). Sequenced: PBMCs. The source of this sequence is a woman aged 25-40 years in good health and CMV-seronegative. The CDR3 reads as follows: CASSLYRGGITGELFF. The DNA sequence is as follows: TGTGCCAGCAGCCTTTACAGGGGCGGGATCACCGGGGAGCTGTTTTTT. With the portions outside the CDR3 filled from the reference TRBV13 and TRBJ2-2 genes, the complete variable region becomes AAGVIQSPRHLIKEKRETATLKCYPIPRHDTVYWYQQGPGQDPQFLISFYEKMQSDKGSIPDRFSAQQFSDYHSELNMSSLELGDSALYFCASSLYRGGITGELFFGEGSRLTVL.